The source of this TCR beta chain is a study of blood T cell repertoires in COVID-19. As for the study in general: Sites across the United States, Italy and Spain contributed samples from acute and convalescent COVID-19. T cells, B-cell-depleted T cells, or PBMCs supplied cDNA or gDNA.

Original analysis: Amplification of reference gene primers provided the estimated nucleated cell counts. Clones were read by immunoSEQ multiplex PCR, and TCRdb kept only the in-frame ones, dropping some. From that table come the V and J calls and clone size; the DNA was used to work out D and trimming. This sample has 100,000 to 110,000 clones, with around four fifths found just once. This clone is a singleton in its sample. V lost 7 bases to trimming and J lost 7 bases; unmatched junction nucleotides: 5. Germline CDR1 and CDR2: SQVTM and ANQGSEA. There are 11 residues in the CDR3. This rearrangement joins TRBV29-1 to TRBJ1-1, with 8 bases fitting TRBD1. The sequence came from a woman in her 70s with acute or convalescent COVID-19. Material: peripheral blood. Here the CDR3 DNA reads TGCAGCGCACAGGGGGTCGTTGAAGCTTTCTTT. Translation: CSAQGVVEAFF.